A single sample gave rise to the 7 T cell receptor beta chains below, sequenced in a study of control samples from healthy donors and cancer patients. Assay: immunoSEQ multiplex PCR; the TCRdb copy retains only in-frame clones and omits some. The sample has around 93,000 clones; around 90% are singletons. Sequencing input: blood. The origin of the receptors is a human donor in good health. The donor label of this sample is uncertain.

The chain recombines TRBV6-5 with TRBJ2-7; 7 bases agree with TRBD1. Germline CDR1 reads MNHEY; CDR2 reads SVGAGI. V lost 7 bases, J lost 2 bases, and 5 bases stayed unmatched. The CDR3 is made up of 13 amino acids. The CDR3 bases are TGTGCCAGCACCCCAGACAGGGCCTACGAGCAGTACTTC. It specifies CASTPDRAYEQYF.

This clone has only a few counts. The V and J genes are TRBV6-2 or TRBV6-3 and TRBJ2-1; 8 positions match TRBD2. The trim removed 2 bases at V and 7 bases at J, leaving 7 bases unmatched. The germline V gene encodes CDR1 MNHEY and CDR2 SVGEGT. The CDR3 has 15 residues. The CDR3 is CASSYARLAMNEQFF. Written as DNA, the CDR3 is TGTGCCAGCAGTTACGCCCGACTAGCGATGAATGAGCAGTTCTTC.

This sequence joins TRBV5-1 and TRBJ2-3; 11 bases are shared with TRBD2. This CDR3 is 18 amino acids long. The ends lost 3 bases at V and 2 bases at J; junction bases unmatched: 11. Germline CDR1 SGHRS, CDR2 YFSETQ. The DNA for the CDR3 is TGCGCCAGCAGCTCGGAAACTAGCGGGGGCCTTTCCACAGATACGCAGTATTTT. Protein product: CASSSETSGGLSTDTQYF.

The gene calls are TRBV6-1 and TRBJ2-2, with no clear D. CDR1 and CDR2 from the germline V gene are MNHNS and SASEGT. CDR3 length: 16 residues. V lost 2 bases and J 0 bases, leaving 10 bases between the germline ends. This CDR3 reads CASSESFGSNTGELFF. The DNA for the CDR3 is TGTGCCAGCAGTGAATCCTTTGGGTCGAACACCGGGGAGCTGTTTTTT.

The chain is built from TRBV14 and TRBJ2-5; no firm D call. V shed 5 bases and J shed 2 bases, with 9 bases lying between them. The CDR3 sequence is 13 residues long. The V gene's germline CDR1 is SGHDN and CDR2 FVKESK. CDR3 sequence reads: CASSTLVQETQYF. CDR3 bases: TGTGCCAGCAGCACCCTGGTTCAAGAGACCCAGTACTTC.

The gene calls are TRBV28 and TRBJ2-1; TRBD1 might be the D (6 bases). Germline assignment: CDR1 MDHEN and CDR2 SYDVKM. The CDR3 runs to 15 residues. Trimming shortened V by 9 bases and J by 2 bases, and 17 bases separated the two germline ends. CDR3 DNA: TGTGCCAGTAGGGCCCCCGGGACAACCTACAATGAGCAGTTCTTC. This codes for CASRAPGTTYNEQFF. The entire variable domain, with the rest obtained from reference TRBV28 and TRBJ2-1, is as follows: DVKVTQSSRYLVKRTGEKVFLECVQDMDHENMFWYRQDPGLGLRLIYFSYDVKMKEKGDIPEGYSVSREKKERFSLILESASTNQTSMYLCASRAPGTTYNEQFFGPGTRLTVL.

The chain is built from TRBV4-1 and TRBJ2-7; 14 bases are shared with TRBD2. V was clipped by 4 bases and J by 2 bases; unmatched bases: 10. The CDR3 sequence is 18 residues long. CDR1 and CDR2 from the germline V gene are MGHRA and YSYEKL. The CDR3 nucleotides are TGCGCCAGCAGCCGAGAGGGACTAGCGGGGGCCCACCCCTACGAGCAGTACTTC. It codes for CASSREGLAGAHPYEQYF.